Each of the 9 T cell receptor beta chains below was sequenced from the same sample in a study of blood T cell repertoires in COVID-19. Measured with immunoSEQ multiplex PCR; TCRdb has only the in-frame clones, and not every one. The data contain about 46,000 clones, around 85% of them singletons. Sequenced input: peripheral blood. All receptors come from a human donor in a cohort sampled during active COVID-19. The donor label of this sample is uncertain.

The rearrangement joins TRBV5-1 to TRBJ2-7, with D possibly TRBD2 on 5 matching bases. With 2 bases removed from V and 2 bases from J, the gap between germline ends came to 14 bases. Germline values: CDR1 SGHRS, CDR2 YFSETQ. The CDR3 covers 15 residues. The CDR3 loop reads CASSLTGEGAYEQYF. The DNA of the CDR3 is TGCGCCAGCAGCTTAACCGGGGAAGGCGCCTACGAGCAGTACTTC.

This chain links TRBV2 with TRBJ1-2, with D tentatively TRBD1 (5 bases). With 2 bases removed from V and 4 bases from J, the gap between germline ends came to 14 bases. Germline loops: CDR1 SNHLY, CDR2 FYNNEI. This CDR3 has 15 amino acids. The chain's CDR3 is CASSEYQGGSYGYTF. The CDR3 DNA reads TGTGCCAGCAGTGAATATCAGGGCGGGAGCTATGGCTACACCTTC.

As DNA, the CDR3 is TGTGCCAGCAGTTTAGCCTCGGGGGGGCCCCAAGAGACCCAGTACTTC. Its translation is CASSLASGGPQETQYF. This rearrangement joins TRBV27 to TRBJ2-5, with TRBD2 matching 8 bases. Germline lookup yields CDR1 MNHEY and CDR2 SMNVEV (reference sequence). The CDR3 runs 16 residues. V lost 2 bases to trimming and J lost 1 base; unmatched junction nucleotides: 6.

V gene TRBV5-1 combines with J gene TRBJ2-5; possible D gene TRBD1, 6 bases. This CDR3 has 15 residues. Germline CDR1 and CDR2: SGHRS and YFSETQ. Trimming removed 0 bases at V and 5 bases at J, with 14 bases between. CDR3 bases: TGCGCCAGCAGCTTGGCCCAGGGGTACCGGGAGACCCAGTACTTC. It codes for CASSLAQGYRETQYF.

The chain carries TRBV28 and TRBJ2-7; 16 nucleotides match TRBD2. The V and J ends lost 5 bases and 6 bases, in that order; junction bases with no gene match: 7. CDR3 size: 16 residues. Germline CDR1 is MDHEN and CDR2 is SYDVKM. In DNA form, the CDR3 reads TGTGCCAGCAGTCCGGGACTAGCGGGGGGGCTCGGCGAGCAGTACTTC. This sequence encodes CASSPGLAGGLGEQYF.

CDR3 coding DNA: TGCGCCAGCAGCTTGGCCAGTTGGACAGGGCAAGATACGCAGTATTTT. Its translation: CASSLASWTGQDTQYF. V is TRBV5-1 and J is TRBJ2-3, with TRBD1 identical over 8 bases. CDR1 SGHRS and CDR2 YFSETQ come from the germline V gene. V was clipped by 0 bases and J by 5 bases; unmatched bases: 8. CDR3 length: 16 amino acids. Using reference TRBV5-1 and TRBJ2-3 for the parts outside the CDR3, the full variable domain is KAGVTQTPRYLIKTRGQQVTLSCSPISGHRSVSWYQQTPGQGLQFLFEYFSETQRNKGNFPGRFSGRQFSNSRSEMNVSTLELGDSALYLCASSLASWTGQDTQYFGPGTRLTVL.

In its sample, this clone was seen once. The chain carries TRBV6-5 and TRBJ1-5, with 8 bases identical to TRBD1. V lost 5 bases and J lost 4; bases outside the gene matches: 7. The CDR3 sequence is 15 residues long. CDR1 and CDR2 (germline): MNHEY, SVGAGI. CDR3 sequence reads: CASSRDRGRNQPQHF. Written as DNA, the CDR3 is TGTGCCAGCAGTCGCGACAGGGGTCGTAATCAGCCCCAGCATTTT.

In DNA form, the CDR3 reads TGTGCCAGCAGTTACAACAGGGTTGTATTGACCCTCCACTTT. Amino acid sequence: CASSYNRVVLTLHF. The chain has TRBV6-5 and TRBJ1-6; maybe TRBD1 (6 bases). Trimming removed 2 bases at V and 14 bases at J, with 16 bases between. Germline V gene sequence: CDR1 MNHEY, CDR2 SVGAGI. This CDR3 is 14 amino acids long.

This clone was recorded once. The V and J genes are TRBV7-9 and TRBJ1-6; 8 bases align to TRBD1. V gave up 5 bases and J gave up 5 bases; unmatched junction bases: 11. CDR3 length: 17 amino acids. CDR1 is SEHNR, CDR2 FQNEAQ, per germline (reference sequence). The DNA of the CDR3 is TGTGCCAGCAGCGGCCTAAAGACAGGGGCCAATAATTCACCCCTCCACTTT. This translates into CASSGLKTGANNSPLHF.